These 21 T cell receptor beta chains originate from one sample sequenced in a study of early T cells in non-severe SARS-CoV-2 infection. TCRdb reprocessed the 5' RACE reads with MiXCR, giving one entry per CDR3 protein. This sample has 43,000 or so distinct CDR3 sequences; approximately 4% occur once, and the top ten carry approximately 3%. Sequencing was carried out using whole blood. Every receptor here comes from an adult who was a healthcare worker with PCR-confirmed SARS-CoV-2 infection or an uninfected control (not recorded which).

This clonotype appeared many times. This chain uses TRBV18 with TRBJ2-6; D is undetermined. The V and J ends lost 4 bases and 0 bases respectively, with 4 bases between them. Germline V gene data show CDR1 as KGHSH and CDR2 as LQKENI. The CDR3 covers 14 residues. The CDR3: CASSLISGANVLTF. CDR3 sequence (DNA): TGTGCCAGCTCACTCATCTCTGGGGCCAACGTCCTGACTTTC.

This clonotype was seen many times. The V and J genes are TRBV5-5 and TRBJ1-4, with a weak D call TRBD1 (5 bases). The CDR3 has 13 amino acids. Germline CDR1 and CDR2: SGHKS and YYEKEE (reference sequence). V was trimmed by 3 bases and J by 8 bases, leaving 11 bases between them. Here the CDR3 DNA reads TGTGCCAGCAGCTGGGACGGTCGGGAAAAACTGTTTTTT. The encoded protein is CASSWDGREKLFF.

This clonotype has ten or more counts. The J gene is TRBJ2-2, the V gene TRBV6-6, with D possibly matching TRBD1 (5 bases). The CDR3 runs to 14 residues. With 9 bases removed from V and 4 bases from J, the gap between germline ends came to 15 bases. Per the germline V gene, CDR1 is MNHNY and CDR2 is SVGAGI (reference sequence). This CDR3 is CASLLRVSTGELFF. The CDR3 region has the DNA TGTGCCAGTTTACTCAGGGTTAGCACCGGGGAGCTGTTTTTT.

This clonotype was found many times. V usage is TRBV12-5 and J usage is TRBJ2-1; TRBD2 aligns across 15 bases. This CDR3 region has 16 residues. J lost 7 bases, V lost 4 bases, and 5 bases had no gene match. CDR1 and CDR2 from the germline V gene are LGHNT and FRNRAP. CDR3 coding DNA: TGTGCTAGTGGTTACACGGGGACTAGCGGGGGGAATGAGCAGTTCTTC. It specifies CASGYTGTSGGNEQFF.

This clonotype was seen at least ten times. The chain has TRBV6-4 and TRBJ2-3; weak D call: TRBD2 (5 bases). Deletions cut 6 bases from V and 1 base from J, with 11 bases between. The CDR3 consists of 14 residues. Germline CDR1 reads MRHNA; CDR2 reads SNTAGT. DNA for the CDR3: TGTGCCAGCAGCCGTAACGGGGGCACAGATACGCAGTATTTT. The encoded protein is CASSRNGGTDTQYF.

The table lists this clonotype with many counts. CDR3 nucleotides: TGCGCCAGCAGCATAACAGGATGGGACACAGATACGCAGTATTTT. Protein: CASSITGWDTDTQYF. The J gene is TRBJ2-3, the V gene TRBV5-1; perhaps TRBD1 as D (5 bases). Per germline, CDR1 SGHRS and CDR2 YFSETQ. The CDR3 sequence is 15 residues long. Trimming stripped 4 bases from V and 2 bases from J, with 14 bases between.

There are many counts of this clonotype. The chain uses TRBV20-1 and TRBJ2-5; TRBD2 matches 11 bases. The CDR3 contains 14 residues. Germline CDR1 DFQATT, CDR2 SNEGSKA (reference sequence). V was clipped by 3 bases and J by 5 bases; unmatched bases: 5. CDR3 nucleotide sequence: TGCAGTGCTAGCCGACTAGCGGGAACTGAGACCCAGTACTTC. It translates to CSASRLAGTETQYF.

The chain links TRBV10-3 to TRBJ1-5, with D perhaps matching TRBD1 (5 bases). The V end lost 4 bases, the J end lost 7 bases, and 14 bases lay between the germline ends. Germline V gene data show CDR1 as ENHRY and CDR2 as SYGVKD. This CDR3 is built from 14 residues. CDR3 amino acids: CAISAWGGGQPQHF. As DNA, the CDR3 is TGTGCCATCAGTGCGTGGGGGGGAGGCCAGCCCCAGCATTTT.

This clonotype occurred many times. V gene TRBV18 combines with J gene TRBJ1-1; possibly TRBD1 for D (6 bases). Trimming removed 0 bases at V and 4 bases at J, with 18 bases between. The CDR3 loop spans 17 amino acids. Germline CDR1 KGHSH, CDR2 LQKENI. The CDR3 DNA reads as TGTGCCAGCTCACCACCGAGTTCAGGGGCCTTTGGCACTGAAGCTTTCTTT. Amino acids: CASSPPSSGAFGTEAFF.

This clonotype appeared many times. CDR3 residues: CAWARNRATNEKLFF. The CDR3, as DNA: TGTGCCTGGGCTCGAAACAGAGCAACTAATGAAAAACTGTTTTTT. The chain joins TRBV30 to TRBJ1-4; D remains ambiguous. The CDR3 consists of 15 residues. CDR1 GTSNPN and CDR2 SVGIG come from the germline V gene (reference sequence). V lost 5 bases to trimming and J lost 0 bases, with 13 bases between them.

This clonotype was recorded many times. The DNA of the CDR3 is TGTGCCAGCAGCTTCGGGGGGTCGAGCTCCTACGAGCAGTACTTC. Its protein product is CASSFGGSSSYEQYF. This rearrangement joins TRBV11-2 to TRBJ2-7; TRBD2 aligns across 7 bases. This CDR3 is built from 15 residues. From germline, CDR1 is SGHAT and CDR2 FQNNGV. The V gene end was trimmed by 3 bases and the J gene end by 0 bases; junction bases not matched to a gene: 5.

A note on this clonotype: A read error may be the cause here, since a much bigger clone is one base away. The chain couples TRBV12-3 or TRBV12-4 to TRBJ1-4; D not certain. The CDR3 consists of 14 residues. CDR3 nucleotide sequence: TGTGCCAGCAGTCCTGCCAGTAGGGCGGAAAAACTGCTTTTT. Encoded protein: CASSPASRAEKLLF.

The gene calls are TRBV4-1 and TRBJ1-1; 7 positions match TRBD1. Germline V gives CDR1 MGHRA, CDR2 YSYEKL. This CDR3 spans 15 amino acids. V lost 4 bases to trimming and J lost 1 base; unmatched junction nucleotides: 6. CDR3 coding DNA: TGCGCCAGCAGCCCGCCTGGGACAGCGAACACTGAAGCTTTCTTT. This translates into CASSPPGTANTEAFF.

This clonotype was counted ten times or more. The gene calls are TRBV19 and TRBJ2-5; D is possibly TRBD1 or TRBD2 (5 bases each). Germline V gene data show CDR1 as LNHDA and CDR2 as SQIVND (reference sequence). CDR3 size: 14 residues. The V end was cut by 3 bases, the J end by 9 bases, with 17 bases between. The CDR3 is CASSIPGAFLPQYF. In nucleotides, the CDR3 is TGTGCCAGTAGTATCCCCGGGGCCTTCTTGCCCCAGTACTTC.

In its sample, this clonotype was seen many times. The CDR3 DNA is TGTGCCAGCAGCCAAGATCGGCGGGGGCGAGGGAACATTCAGTACTTC. Translation gives CASSQDRRGRGNIQYF. The chain couples TRBV4-2 to TRBJ2-4, with a possible D match to TRBD2 (7 bases). The length of the CDR3 is 16 residues. The germline CDR1 and CDR2 sequences are LGHNA and YNFKEQ. V was shortened by 0 bases and J by 7 bases, with 16 bases between the two germline ends.

The table lists this clonotype with many counts. The rearrangement uses TRBV7-3 and TRBJ2-1; 8 positions match TRBD2. V was clipped by 5 bases and J by 6 bases; unmatched bases: 12. Germline loops: CDR1 SGHTA, CDR2 FQGTGA. This CDR3 is 16 amino acids long. The CDR3 bases are TGTGCCAGCAGCCCCCAACGGGAGGGCCTCTCCAATGAGCAGTTCTTC. As protein: CASSPQREGLSNEQFF.

This clonotype showed up just a few times. The CDR3 does not end in the conserved phenylalanine or tryptophan, so this is likely a read error. The V and J genes are TRBV11-2 and TRBJ2-7, with 12 bases that match TRBD2. The germline V gene has CDR1 SGHAT and CDR2 FQNNGV. J lost 2 bases, V lost 5 bases, and 4 bases had no gene match. This CDR3 has 15 residues. DNA of the CDR3: TGTGCCAGCAGCCCCGGACTAGCGGGGACCTACGAGCAGTACATC. It yields the protein CASSPGLAGTYEQYI.

This clonotype occurred a few times. The J gene is TRBJ1-6, the V gene TRBV20-1, with 7 bases that match TRBD1. This CDR3 spans 14 amino acids. Looked up from germline, CDR1 is DFQATT and CDR2 is SNEGSKA (reference sequence). The ends lost 5 bases at V and 7 bases at J; junction bases unmatched: 8. This CDR3 reads CSASPGQQNSPLHF. In DNA form, the CDR3 reads TGCAGTGCTTCTCCGGGACAGCAGAATTCACCCCTCCACTTT.

This clonotype was seen a few times. The chain combines TRBV11-3 with TRBJ2-1, with no clear D. Deletions cut 1 base from V and 5 bases from J, with 9 bases between. The CDR3 is 14 residues long. Germline CDR1 is SGHNT and CDR2 is YENEEA. DNA of the CDR3: TGTGCCAGCAGCTTAGCGGCAGCCGACAATGAGCAGTTCTTC. This gives the protein CASSLAAADNEQFF.

This clonotype was counted ten times or more. The chain uses TRBV10-1 and TRBJ1-1; D unclear. With 6 bases removed from V and 5 bases from J, the gap between germline ends came to 13 bases. This CDR3 region has 13 residues. The germline V gene encodes CDR1 WNHNN and CDR2 SYGVQD (reference sequence). This CDR3 reads CASSPMEGTEAFF. For the CDR3, the DNA is TGCGCCAGCAGCCCCATGGAGGGAACTGAAGCTTTCTTT.

This clonotype has at least ten counts. The rearrangement links TRBV9 to TRBJ1-2; 8 bases are a match to TRBD1. The CDR3 loop spans 14 amino acids. Trimming removed 5 bases from V and 1 base from J; junction bases left unmatched: 4. Germline CDR1 reads SGDLS; CDR2 reads YYNGEE. The CDR3 DNA reads TGTGCCAGCAGTCGACAGGGGCGTAACTATGGCTACACCTTC. As protein: CASSRQGRNYGYTF.